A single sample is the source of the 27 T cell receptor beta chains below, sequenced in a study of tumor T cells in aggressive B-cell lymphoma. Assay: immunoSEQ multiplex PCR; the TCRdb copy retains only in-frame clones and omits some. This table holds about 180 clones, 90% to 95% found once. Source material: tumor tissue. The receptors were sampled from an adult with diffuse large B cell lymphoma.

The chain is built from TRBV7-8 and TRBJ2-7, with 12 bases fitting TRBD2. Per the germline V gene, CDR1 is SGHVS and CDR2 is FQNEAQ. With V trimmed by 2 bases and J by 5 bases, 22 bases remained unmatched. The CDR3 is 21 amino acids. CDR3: CASSLSPDGLAGGLGAHEQYF. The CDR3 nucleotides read TGTGCCAGCAGCTTAAGCCCAGACGGGCTAGCGGGAGGGCTGGGCGCCCACGAGCAGTACTTC. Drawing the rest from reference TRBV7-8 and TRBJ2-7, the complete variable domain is GAGVSQSPRYKVAKRGQDVALRCDPISGHVSLFWYQQALGQGPEFLTYFQNEAQLDKSGLPSDRFFAERPEGSVSTLKIQRTQQEDSAVYLCASSLSPDGLAGGLGAHEQYFGPGTRLTVT.

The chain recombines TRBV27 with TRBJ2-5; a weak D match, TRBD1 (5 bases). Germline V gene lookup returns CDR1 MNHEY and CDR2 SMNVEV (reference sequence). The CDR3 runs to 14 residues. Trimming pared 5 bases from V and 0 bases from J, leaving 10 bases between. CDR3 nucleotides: TGTGCCAGCAGTAGGGGCCGGTACCAAGAGACCCAGTACTTC. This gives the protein CASSRGRYQETQYF.

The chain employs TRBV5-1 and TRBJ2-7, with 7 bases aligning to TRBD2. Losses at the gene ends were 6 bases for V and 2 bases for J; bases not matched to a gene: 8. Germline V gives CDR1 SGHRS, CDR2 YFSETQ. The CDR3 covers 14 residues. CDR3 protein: CASNSGGLTYEQYF. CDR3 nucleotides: TGCGCCAGCAACTCGGGGGGACTTACCTACGAGCAGTACTTC.

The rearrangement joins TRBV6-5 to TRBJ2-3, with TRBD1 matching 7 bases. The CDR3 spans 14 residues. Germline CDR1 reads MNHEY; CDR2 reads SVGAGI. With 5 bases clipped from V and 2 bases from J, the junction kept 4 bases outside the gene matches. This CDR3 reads CASSMGQSTDTQYF. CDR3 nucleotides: TGTGCCAGCAGTATGGGACAGTCCACAGATACGCAGTATTTT.

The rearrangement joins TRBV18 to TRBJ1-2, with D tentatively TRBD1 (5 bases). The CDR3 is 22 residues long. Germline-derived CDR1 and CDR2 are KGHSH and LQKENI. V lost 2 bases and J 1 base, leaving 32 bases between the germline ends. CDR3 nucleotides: TGTGCCAGCTCACCAAGGCTCCTAATTCGGGGGGGAATTGTGATGAGTAACTATGGCTACACCTTC. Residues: CASSPRLLIRGGIVMSNYGYTF.

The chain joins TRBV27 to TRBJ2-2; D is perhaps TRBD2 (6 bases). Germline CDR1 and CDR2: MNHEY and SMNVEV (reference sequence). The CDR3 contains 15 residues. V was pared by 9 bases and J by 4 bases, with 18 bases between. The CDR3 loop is CASSGQREGTGELFF. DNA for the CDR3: TGTGCCAGTAGCGGTCAGAGAGAAGGCACCGGGGAGCTGTTTTTT.

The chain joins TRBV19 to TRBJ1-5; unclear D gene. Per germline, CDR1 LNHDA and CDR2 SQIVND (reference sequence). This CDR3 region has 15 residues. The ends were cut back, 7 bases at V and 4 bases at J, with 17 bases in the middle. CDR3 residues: CASNPTTIRNQPQHF. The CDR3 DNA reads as TGTGCCAGTAACCCGACAACCATTCGGAATCAGCCCCAGCATTTT. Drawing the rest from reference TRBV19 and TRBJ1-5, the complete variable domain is DGGITQSPKYLFRKEGQNVTLSCEQNLNHDAMYWYRQDPGQGLRLIYYSQIVNDFQKGDIAEGYSVSREKKESFPLTVTSAQKNPTAFYLCASNPTTIRNQPQHFGDGTRLSIL.

For the CDR3, the DNA is TGCGCCAGCAGTCGGACAGGGGGCGAGTACGAGCAGTACTTC. This codes for CASSRTGGEYEQYF. The chain employs TRBV5-1 and TRBJ2-7; 11 bases align to TRBD1. Trimming at V came to 5 bases and at J to 4 bases, leaving 5 bases not matched to a gene. The CDR3 sequence is 14 residues long. Germline CDR1 and CDR2: SGHRS and YFSETQ.

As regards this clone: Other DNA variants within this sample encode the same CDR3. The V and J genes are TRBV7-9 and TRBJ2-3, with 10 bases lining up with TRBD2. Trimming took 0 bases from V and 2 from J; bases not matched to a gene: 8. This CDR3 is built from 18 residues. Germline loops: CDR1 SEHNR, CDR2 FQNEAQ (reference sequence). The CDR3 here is CASSLAFASGSSTDTQYF. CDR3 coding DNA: TGTGCCAGCAGCTTAGCATTCGCTAGCGGGAGTTCCACAGATACGCAGTATTTT.

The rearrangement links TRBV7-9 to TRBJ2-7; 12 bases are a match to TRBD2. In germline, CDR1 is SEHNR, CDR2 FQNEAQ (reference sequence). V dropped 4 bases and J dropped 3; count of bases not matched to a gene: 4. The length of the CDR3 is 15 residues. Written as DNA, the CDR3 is TGTGCCAGCAGCTATTCGACTAGCGGGAGCTACGAGCAGTACTTC. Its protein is CASSYSTSGSYEQYF.

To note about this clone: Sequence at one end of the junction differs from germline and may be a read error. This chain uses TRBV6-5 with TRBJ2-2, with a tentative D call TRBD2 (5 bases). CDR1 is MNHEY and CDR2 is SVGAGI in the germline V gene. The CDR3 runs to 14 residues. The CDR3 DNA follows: TGTGCCAGCAGTTGCCGAACCGAACACCGGGGAGCTGTTTTT. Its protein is CASSCRTEHRGAVF.

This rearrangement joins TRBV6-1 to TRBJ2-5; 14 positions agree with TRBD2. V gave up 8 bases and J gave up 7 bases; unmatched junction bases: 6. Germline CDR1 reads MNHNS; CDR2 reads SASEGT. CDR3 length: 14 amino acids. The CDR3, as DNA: TGTGCCAGCGGGACTAGCGGGGGCCCGGTGACCCAGTACTTC. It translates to CASGTSGGPVTQYF.

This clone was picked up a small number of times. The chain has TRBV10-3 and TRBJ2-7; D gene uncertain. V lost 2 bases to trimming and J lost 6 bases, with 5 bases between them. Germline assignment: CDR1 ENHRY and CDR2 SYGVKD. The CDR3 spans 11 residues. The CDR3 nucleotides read TGTGCCATCAGTGAGGGGCCCGAGCAGTACTTC. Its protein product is CAISEGPEQYF.

The CDR3 protein is CASSLTRGGNQPQHF. Written as DNA, the CDR3 is TGTGCCAGCAGTTTGACCAGGGGTGGCAATCAGCCCCAGCATTTT. This sequence joins TRBV27 and TRBJ1-5; weak D call: TRBD1 (6 bases). CDR1 and CDR2 (germline): MNHEY, SMNVEV (reference sequence). There are 15 residues in the CDR3. V dropped 3 bases and J dropped 2 bases, with 11 bases sitting between them.

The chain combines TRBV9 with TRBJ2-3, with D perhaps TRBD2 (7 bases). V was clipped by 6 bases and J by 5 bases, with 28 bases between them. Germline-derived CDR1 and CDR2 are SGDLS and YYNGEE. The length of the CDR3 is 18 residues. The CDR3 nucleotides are TGTGCCAGCACCTCAGGGTGGGGGGGCTTTTCCGATGTAGATACGCAGTATTTT. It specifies CASTSGWGGFSDVDTQYF.

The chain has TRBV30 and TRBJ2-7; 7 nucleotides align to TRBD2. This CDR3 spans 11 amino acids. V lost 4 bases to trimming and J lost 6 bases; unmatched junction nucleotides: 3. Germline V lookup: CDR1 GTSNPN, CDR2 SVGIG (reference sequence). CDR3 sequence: CAWTERGEQYF. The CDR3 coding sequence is TGTGCCTGGACGGAGCGGGGCGAGCAGTACTTC.

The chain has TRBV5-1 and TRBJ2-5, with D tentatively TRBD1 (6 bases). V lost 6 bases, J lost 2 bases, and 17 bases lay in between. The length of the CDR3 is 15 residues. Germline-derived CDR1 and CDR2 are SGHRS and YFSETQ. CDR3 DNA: TGCGCCAGCACCCTCTGGGTCGGGACACAAGAGACCCAGTACTTC. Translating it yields CASTLWVGTQETQYF. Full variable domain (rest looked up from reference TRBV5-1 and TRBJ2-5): KAGVTQTPRYLIKTRGQQVTLSCSPISGHRSVSWYQQTPGQGLQFLFEYFSETQRNKGNFPGRFSGRQFSNSRSEMNVSTLELGDSALYLCASTLWVGTQETQYFGPGTRLLVL.

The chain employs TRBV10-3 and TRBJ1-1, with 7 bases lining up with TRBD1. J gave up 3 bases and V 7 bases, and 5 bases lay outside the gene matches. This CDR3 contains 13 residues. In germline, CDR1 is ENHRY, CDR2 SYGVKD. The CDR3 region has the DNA TGTGCCATCATTGGACAGGTGCACACTGAAGCTTTCTTT. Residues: CAIIGQVHTEAFF.

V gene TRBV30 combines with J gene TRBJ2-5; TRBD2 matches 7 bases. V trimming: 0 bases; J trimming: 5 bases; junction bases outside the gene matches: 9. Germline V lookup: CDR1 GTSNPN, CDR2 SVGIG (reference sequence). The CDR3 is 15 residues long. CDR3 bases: TGTGCCTGGAGTGTAGGGGTAGCGGGTCGGGAGACCCAGTACTTC. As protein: CAWSVGVAGRETQYF.

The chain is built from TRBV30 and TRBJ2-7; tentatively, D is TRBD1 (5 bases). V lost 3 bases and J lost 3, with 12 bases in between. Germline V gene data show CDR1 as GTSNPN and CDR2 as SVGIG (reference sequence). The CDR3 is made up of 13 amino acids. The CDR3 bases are TGTGCCTGGAGCCTGGGGCAGGGCTACGAGCAGTACTTC. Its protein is CAWSLGQGYEQYF.

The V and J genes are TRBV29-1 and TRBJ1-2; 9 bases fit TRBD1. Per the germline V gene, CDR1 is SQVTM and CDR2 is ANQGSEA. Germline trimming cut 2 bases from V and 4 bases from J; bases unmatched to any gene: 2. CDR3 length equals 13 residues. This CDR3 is CSVETQGAYGYTF. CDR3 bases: TGCAGCGTTGAAACACAGGGGGCCTATGGCTACACCTTC.

Written as DNA, the CDR3 is TGCAGCGTTGTAGGGGAGGATACTGCCTACGAGCAGTACTTC. Residues: CSVVGEDTAYEQYF. The chain employs TRBV29-1 and TRBJ2-7; D is possibly TRBD2 (6 bases). Germline assignment: CDR1 SQVTM and CDR2 ANQGSEA. Trimming took 4 bases from V and 2 from J, leaving 15 bases between them. The CDR3 runs to 14 residues.

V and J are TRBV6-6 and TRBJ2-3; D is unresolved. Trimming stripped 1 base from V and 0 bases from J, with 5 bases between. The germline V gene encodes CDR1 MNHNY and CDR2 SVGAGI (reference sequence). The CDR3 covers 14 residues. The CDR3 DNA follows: TGTGCCAGCAGTTACTTGGCTAGCACAGATACGCAGTATTTT. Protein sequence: CASSYLASTDTQYF.

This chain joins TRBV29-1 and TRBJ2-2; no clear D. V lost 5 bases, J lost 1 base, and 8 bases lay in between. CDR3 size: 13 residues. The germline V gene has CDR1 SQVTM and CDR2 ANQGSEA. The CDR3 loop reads CSVLRENTGELFF. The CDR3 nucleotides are TGCAGCGTTCTACGCGAGAACACCGGGGAGCTGTTTTTT.

The CDR3 DNA follows: TGCAGCGTTGACCCTCGAGGGACCTACGAGCAGTACTTC. This sequence encodes CSVDPRGTYEQYF. V gene TRBV29-1 combines with J gene TRBJ2-7; a weak D match, TRBD2 (5 bases). The V gene lost 3 bases and the J gene lost 2 bases, with 11 bases spanning the gap. The CDR3 spans 13 residues. Germline V gene lookup returns CDR1 SQVTM and CDR2 ANQGSEA.

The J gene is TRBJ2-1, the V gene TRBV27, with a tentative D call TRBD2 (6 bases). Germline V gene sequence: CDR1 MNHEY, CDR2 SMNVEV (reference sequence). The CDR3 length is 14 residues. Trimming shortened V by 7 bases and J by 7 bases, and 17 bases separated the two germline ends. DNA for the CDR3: TGTGCCAGCACCGCGCGGAGGGAAAATAATGAGCAGTTCTTC. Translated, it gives CASTARRENNEQFF.

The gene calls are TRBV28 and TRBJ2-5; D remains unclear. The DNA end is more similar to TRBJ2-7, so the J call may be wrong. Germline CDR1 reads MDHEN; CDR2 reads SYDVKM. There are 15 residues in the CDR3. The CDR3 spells CASSLSLINSYEQYF. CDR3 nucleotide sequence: TGTGCCAGCAGTTTGAGTCTGATCAACTCCTACGAGCAGTACTTC.